These 9 T cell receptor beta chains share one sample of origin, sequenced in a study of blood T cell repertoires in COVID-19. Method: immunoSEQ multiplex PCR; TCRdb's copy keeps in-frame clones and lacks some. This sample carries roughly 63,000 clones, roughly nine tenths of them seen once, and the ten largest clones take 2.7%. What was sequenced was peripheral blood. The source is a man aged 50-60 years with acute or convalescent COVID-19.

The V call is TRBV9, the J call TRBJ1-1, with a weak D call TRBD1 (5 bases). V was clipped by 0 bases and J by 3 bases, with 9 bases between them. The CDR3 consists of 14 residues. Germline V gene sequence: CDR1 SGDLS, CDR2 YYNGEE. The CDR3 sequence is CASSVAARDTEAFF. The CDR3 DNA sequence: TGTGCCAGCAGCGTAGCTGCCAGGGACACTGAAGCTTTCTTT. Drawing the rest from reference TRBV9 and TRBJ1-1, the complete variable domain is DSGVTQTPKHLITATGQRVTLRCSPRSGDLSVYWYQQSLDQGLQFLIQYYNGEERAKGNILERFSAQQFPDLHSELNLSSLELGDSALYFCASSVAARDTEAFFGQGTRLTVV.

The CDR3 nucleotides read TGTGCCAGCAGTTCCCCTGGGGGGAGGAGTGAGCAGTTCTTC. It codes for CASSSPGGRSEQFF. This chain uses TRBV6-2 or TRBV6-3 with TRBJ2-1; possible D gene TRBD2, 6 bases. V was clipped by 4 bases and J by 9 bases, with 16 bases between them. CDR3 size: 14 residues. Germline V gene sequence: CDR1 MNHEY, CDR2 SVGEGT.

CDR3 coding DNA: TGTGCTTCAGGGGCCCAGGCGGCTTGGGCCAACGTCCTGACTTTC. It encodes CASGAQAAWANVLTF. This sequence joins TRBV30 and TRBJ2-6, with TRBD1 as a possible D gene (6 bases). Germline values: CDR1 GTSNPN, CDR2 SVGIG (reference sequence). This CDR3 is built from 15 residues. The full variable domain, completed using reference TRBV30 and TRBJ2-6, is SQTIHQWPATLVQPVGSPLSLECTVEGTSNPNLYWYRQAAGRGLQLLFYSVGIGQISSEVPQNLSASRPQDRQFILSSKKLLLSDSGFYLCASGAQAAWANVLTFGAGSRLTVL.

The rearrangement links TRBV6-2 or TRBV6-3 to TRBJ2-2; D might be TRBD2 (5 bases). V was shortened by 0 bases and J by 0 bases, with 11 bases between the two germline ends. Germline V gene sequence: CDR1 MNHEY, CDR2 SVGEGT. This CDR3 has 17 amino acids. CDR3 amino acids: CASSYSIRRANTGELFF. CDR3 in DNA: TGTGCCAGCAGTTACTCGATACGGCGGGCGAACACCGGGGAGCTGTTTTTT.

V is TRBV4-1 and J is TRBJ1-5; TRBD1 aligns across 8 bases. This CDR3 is 15 amino acids long. The germline V gene encodes CDR1 MGHRA and CDR2 YSYEKL. The V gene end was trimmed by 0 bases and the J gene end by 5 bases; junction bases not matched to a gene: 3. For the CDR3, the DNA is TGCGCCAGCAGCCAAGAAGTGACAGGGGATCAGCCCCAGCATTTT. This sequence encodes CASSQEVTGDQPQHF.

V and J are TRBV6-4 and TRBJ2-2, with D tentatively TRBD1 (6 bases). Germline V gene data show CDR1 as MRHNA and CDR2 as SNTAGT. The CDR3 is 14 residues long. V was pared by 6 bases and J by 4 bases, with 12 bases between. CDR3 region: CASRDRGGTGELFF. The CDR3 DNA is TGTGCCAGCAGAGATAGAGGGGGCACCGGGGAGCTGTTTTTT.

The rearrangement joins TRBV19 to TRBJ2-1; 9 bases map to TRBD2. The CDR3 is 14 amino acids. V shed 7 bases, J shed 6 bases, and the junction held 7 bases outside the gene matches. CDR1 LNHDA and CDR2 SQIVND come from the germline V gene (reference sequence). In nucleotides, the CDR3 is TGTGCCAGTATGGGCCTAGCGGGGACCAATGAGCAGTTCTTC. Protein sequence: CASMGLAGTNEQFF.

The gene calls are TRBV1 and TRBJ1-5; the tabulated D call, TRBD1, remains unverified against the DNA. TRBV1 is marked as a pseudogene. There are 18 residues in the CDR3. In DNA form, the CDR3 reads TGCACCCCCCGGTCTCACACAGGGGGCAACGAACCAAATCAGCCCCAGCATTTT. It is translated as CTPRSHTGGNEPNQPQHF.

This chain connects TRBV28 to TRBJ1-1; D gene ambiguous. This CDR3 is 16 amino acids long. Trimming shortened V by 2 bases and J by 1 base, and 14 bases separated the two germline ends. Germline V gives CDR1 MDHEN, CDR2 SYDVKM. Here the CDR3 DNA reads TGTGCCAGCAGTTTAAGTGAGTTCCTTGGGAACACTGAAGCTTTCTTT. Amino acids: CASSLSEFLGNTEAFF.